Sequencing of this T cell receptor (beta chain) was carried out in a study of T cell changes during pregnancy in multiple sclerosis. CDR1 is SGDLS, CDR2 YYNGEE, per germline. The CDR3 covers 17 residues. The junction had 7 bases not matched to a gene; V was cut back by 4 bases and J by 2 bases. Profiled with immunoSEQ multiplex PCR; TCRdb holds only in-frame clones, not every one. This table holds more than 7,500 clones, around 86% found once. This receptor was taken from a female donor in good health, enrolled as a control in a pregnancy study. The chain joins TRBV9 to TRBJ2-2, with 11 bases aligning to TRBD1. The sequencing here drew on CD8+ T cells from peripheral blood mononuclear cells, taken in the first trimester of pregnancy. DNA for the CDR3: TGTGCCAGCAGCCGGGGGACAGGGGGTTTTAACACCGGGGAGCTGTTTTTT. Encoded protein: CASSRGTGGFNTGELFF.